The 11 T cell receptor beta chains given below trace back to one sample, sequenced in a study of control samples from healthy donors and cancer patients (TCRdb year 2020). Library preparation employed the immunoSEQ multiplex PCR assay. TCRdb's version of the immuneACCESS table is confined to in-frame rearrangements and falls short of the full clone set. An unresolved V gene accounts for under half of the shortfall where checked; the remainder is of unknown origin. Recorded for this sample are some 150,000 clones; roughly 95% of them occurred a single time. Clones ranked in the top ten supply over 0.9% of the sample. Sequenced sample: blood. The receptors here all came from a woman aged 25-40 years in good health.

The rearrangement uses TRBV9 and TRBJ2-1, with a tentative D call TRBD2 (6 bases). In germline, CDR1 is SGDLS, CDR2 YYNGEE. The CDR3 runs to 13 residues. The V gene lost 4 bases and the J gene lost 5 bases, with 10 bases spanning the gap. CDR3 protein: CASSPRDHNEQFF. The CDR3 DNA reads as TGTGCCAGCAGCCCGCGGGATCACAATGAGCAGTTCTTC. The variable domain in full, completed from reference TRBV9 and TRBJ2-1, reads DSGVTQTPKHLITATGQRVTLRCSPRSGDLSVYWYQQSLDQGLQFLIQYYNGEERAKGNILERFSAQQFPDLHSELNLSSLELGDSALYFCASSPRDHNEQFFGPGTRLTVL.

CDR3 in DNA: TGCAGTGCTAGTTCGGCAGGGTATAGCAATCAGCCCCAGCATTTT. It codes for CSASSAGYSNQPQHF. The J gene is TRBJ1-5, the V gene TRBV20-1; the D gene is possibly TRBD1 (5 bases). This CDR3 is 15 amino acids long. Per germline, CDR1 DFQATT and CDR2 SNEGSKA (reference sequence). V dropped 3 bases and J dropped 0 bases, with 12 bases sitting between them.

This clone was found once. The V call is TRBV18, the J call TRBJ1-6, with D hard to call. V was shortened by 6 bases and J by 10 bases, with 13 bases between the two germline ends. The germline V gene encodes CDR1 KGHSH and CDR2 LQKENI. The CDR3 is 13 residues long. CDR3 sequence reads: CASSHEGISPLHF. In nucleotides, the CDR3 is TGTGCCAGCTCGCACGAGGGTATCTCACCCCTCCACTTT. Full variable domain (outside the CDR3, taken from reference TRBV18 and TRBJ1-6): NAGVMQNPRHLVRRRGQEARLRCSPMKGHSHVYWYRQLPEEGLKFMVYLQKENIIDESGMPKERFSAEFPKEGPSILRIQQVVRGDSAAYFCASSHEGISPLHFGNGTRLTVT.

The V call is TRBV3-1 (or the pseudogene TRBV3-2), the J call TRBJ2-7; perhaps TRBD1 as D (7 bases). The CDR3 contains 15 residues. Trimming pared 1 base from V and 5 bases from J, leaving 15 bases between. Germline CDR1 LGHDT, CDR2 YNNKEL (reference sequence). CDR3 nucleotide sequence: TGTGCCAGCAGCCAAGTGTGGCAGGGGGGCGACGAGCAGTACTTC. It specifies CASSQVWQGGDEQYF.

This clone was detected once. CDR3 sequence reads: CASSFQMNTEAFF. CDR3 nucleotide sequence: TGTGCCAGCAGCTTTCAGATGAACACTGAAGCTTTCTTT. The gene calls are TRBV5-4 and TRBJ1-1; D is unclear. There are 13 residues in the CDR3. Germline CDR1 is SGHNT and CDR2 is YYREEE (reference sequence). The ends were cut back, 2 bases at V and 0 bases at J, with 5 bases in the middle.

The rearrangement uses TRBV5-1 and TRBJ2-7, with D possibly TRBD1 on 6 matching bases. The V end was cut by 1 base, the J end by 0 bases, with 11 bases between. CDR1 is SGHRS and CDR2 is YFSETQ in the germline V gene. The CDR3 consists of 15 residues. The CDR3 nucleotides are TGCGCCAGCAGCTTGAGTCCAGGGGTCTCCTACGAGCAGTACTTC. Protein sequence: CASSLSPGVSYEQYF.

This chain joins TRBV3-1 (or the pseudogene TRBV3-2) and TRBJ2-3; D remains unclear. The germline V gene encodes CDR1 LGHDT and CDR2 YNNKEL (reference sequence). The CDR3 totals 12 residues. The germline V and J ends were trimmed by 4 bases and 2 bases, with 4 bases remaining between them. CDR3 residues: CASSLHTDTQYF. The CDR3 DNA follows: TGTGCCAGCAGCCTTCACACAGATACGCAGTATTTT.

V gene TRBV5-1 combines with J gene TRBJ2-5, with a tentative D call TRBD1 (6 bases). The CDR3 extends over 14 amino acids. With 4 bases removed from V and 4 bases from J, the gap between germline ends came to 14 bases. Per the germline V gene, CDR1 is SGHRS and CDR2 is YFSETQ. The CDR3 region has the DNA TGCGCCAGCAGCCATCACAGGGATGGAGAGACCCAGTACTTC. This codes for CASSHHRDGETQYF. The whole variable domain, filled in from reference TRBV5-1 and TRBJ2-5, reads KAGVTQTPRYLIKTRGQQVTLSCSPISGHRSVSWYQQTPGQGLQFLFEYFSETQRNKGNFPGRFSGRQFSNSRSEMNVSTLELGDSALYLCASSHHRDGETQYFGPGTRLLVL.

The rearrangement joins TRBV28 to TRBJ2-1; perhaps TRBD1 as D (5 bases). CDR3 size: 13 residues. Germline assignment: CDR1 MDHEN and CDR2 SYDVKM. Trimming took off 9 bases at V and 4 bases at J, with 13 bases between the two ends. CDR3 sequence (DNA): TGTGCCAGTTTAGGGGTCGGGTACAATGAGCAGTTCTTC. Translated: CASLGVGYNEQFF.

The CDR3: CSVDGGTDTQYF. The CDR3 DNA follows: TGCAGCGTTGACGGGGGCACAGATACGCAGTATTTT. The J gene is TRBJ2-3, the V gene TRBV29-1; weak D call: TRBD2 (5 bases). The CDR3 consists of 12 residues. Germline values: CDR1 SQVTM, CDR2 ANQGSEA. V was pared by 3 bases and J by 1 base, with 5 bases between.

The chain joins TRBV7-9 to TRBJ1-2; D might be TRBD1 (5 bases). The CDR3 loop spans 13 amino acids. The V gene lost 2 bases and the J gene lost 12 bases, with 16 bases spanning the gap. The V gene's germline CDR1 is SEHNR and CDR2 FQNEAQ (reference sequence). The CDR3 reads CASSLKGRAAHTF. As DNA, the CDR3 is TGTGCCAGCAGCTTAAAGGGGAGGGCAGCTCACACCTTC.